The rows below give T cell receptor beta chains drawn from one sample of a study of CD8+CD57+ T cells in acquired aplastic anemia. TCRdb used MiXCR to reprocess the reads, holding one entry per CDR3 protein. Seen here are roughly 190,000 distinct CDR3 sequences, about 53% observed once, and the top ten hold roughly 15%. The sequencing input was sorted CD4+, CD8+, or CD8+CD57+ T cells (not recorded which) from PBMCs. Every receptor here comes from a human donor in good health, serving as a control. The CDR3 runs from the conserved cysteine through the conserved F or W. The order of the fields is clone size, J gene, V gene, D gene, CDR3 DNA, CDR3 protein. D genes are given only for firm matches. Only some rows state a clone size, as once, few, many or a class for expanded clones.

clone_size: once; j_call: TRBJ1-2; v_call: TRBV14; d_call: TRBD1; cdr3_nt: TGTGCCAGCAGCTCCGGGACAGGGAGGGGTGGCTACACCTTC; cdr3_aa: CASSSGTGRGGYTF
clone_size: NA; j_call: TRBJ2-3; v_call: TRBV10-3; d_call: TRBD2; cdr3_nt: TGTGCCATCACTAACCAGGGCGGACTAGCGGGAACCACAGATACGCAGTATTTT; cdr3_aa: CAITNQGGLAGTTDTQYF
clone_size: NA; j_call: TRBJ2-4; v_call: TRBV7-6; d_call: NA; cdr3_nt: TGTGCCAGCAGCGTAGCTACAGGGGGGGGAGACATTCAGTACTTC; cdr3_aa: CASSVATGGGDIQYF
clone_size: NA; j_call: TRBJ2-3; v_call: TRBV25-1; d_call: NA; cdr3_nt: TGTGCCAGCAGTGAATATGGGGCACGCACAGATACGCAGTATTTT; cdr3_aa: CASSEYGARTDTQYF
clone_size: many; j_call: TRBJ2-7; v_call: TRBV11-2; d_call: NA; cdr3_nt: TGTGCCAGCAGCCTTGTAGGCTACGAGCAGTACTTC; cdr3_aa: CASSLVGYEQYF
clone_size: few; j_call: TRBJ1-2; v_call: TRBV6-4; d_call: NA; cdr3_nt: TGTGCCAGCAGTGACGGAACAGACCCAGCTAACTATGGCTACACCTTC; cdr3_aa: CASSDGTDPANYGYTF
clone_size: NA; j_call: TRBJ2-3; v_call: TRBV7-8; d_call: NA; cdr3_nt: TGTGCCAGCACACCGGTTTTGGGGAGTACAGATACGCAGTATTTT; cdr3_aa: CASTPVLGSTDTQYF
clone_size: many; j_call: TRBJ2-3; v_call: TRBV19; d_call: TRBD1; cdr3_nt: TGTGCCAGTAGTAGGGACAGGGCCACTATACCAGATACGCAGTATTTT; cdr3_aa: CASSRDRATIPDTQYF
clone_size: NA; j_call: TRBJ1-2; v_call: TRBV15; d_call: NA; cdr3_nt: TGTGCCACCAGCAGAGAAGGGGTTAACTATGGCTACACCTTC; cdr3_aa: CATSREGVNYGYTF
clone_size: NA; j_call: TRBJ2-1; v_call: TRBV7-2; d_call: TRBD2; cdr3_nt: TGTGCCAGCAGTCCAACTAGCGGGAGCTCCTACAATGAGCAGTTCTTC; cdr3_aa: CASSPTSGSSYNEQFF
clone_size: NA; j_call: TRBJ2-7; v_call: TRBV24-1; d_call: TRBD2; cdr3_nt: TGTGCCACCAGTGATTCCCTAGCGGGCGCCTACGAGCAGTACTTC; cdr3_aa: CATSDSLAGAYEQYF
clone_size: NA; j_call: TRBJ1-2; v_call: TRBV25-1; d_call: NA; cdr3_nt: TGTGCCAGCAGTGTATCCACAGGGTATTATGGCTACACCTTC; cdr3_aa: CASSVSTGYYGYTF
clone_size: few; j_call: TRBJ1-5; v_call: TRBV28; d_call: NA; cdr3_nt: TGTGCCAGCAGTGTTGGAACCCCAAGTGCCCAGCATTTT; cdr3_aa: CASSVGTPSAQHF
clone_size: many; j_call: TRBJ2-2; v_call: TRBV20-1; d_call: TRBD1; cdr3_nt: TGCAGTGCAAACTTAGAGACAGGGTGGAACACCGGGGAGCTGTTTTTT; cdr3_aa: CSANLETGWNTGELFF